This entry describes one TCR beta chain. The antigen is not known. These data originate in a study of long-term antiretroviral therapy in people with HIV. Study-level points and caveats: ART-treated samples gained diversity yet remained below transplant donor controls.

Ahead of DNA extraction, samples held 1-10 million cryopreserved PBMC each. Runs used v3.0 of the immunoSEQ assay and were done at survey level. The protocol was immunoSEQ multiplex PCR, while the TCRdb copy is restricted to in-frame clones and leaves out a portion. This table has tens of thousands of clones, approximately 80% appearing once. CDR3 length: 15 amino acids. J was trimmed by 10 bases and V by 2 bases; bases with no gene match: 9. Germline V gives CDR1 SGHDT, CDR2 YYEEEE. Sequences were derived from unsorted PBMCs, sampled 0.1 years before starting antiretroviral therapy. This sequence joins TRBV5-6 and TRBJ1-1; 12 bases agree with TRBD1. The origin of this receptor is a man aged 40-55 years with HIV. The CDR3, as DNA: TGTGCCAGCAGCTTAGCCGGGACAGGGGGCTTTGGAGCTTTCTTT. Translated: CASSLAGTGGFGAFF.